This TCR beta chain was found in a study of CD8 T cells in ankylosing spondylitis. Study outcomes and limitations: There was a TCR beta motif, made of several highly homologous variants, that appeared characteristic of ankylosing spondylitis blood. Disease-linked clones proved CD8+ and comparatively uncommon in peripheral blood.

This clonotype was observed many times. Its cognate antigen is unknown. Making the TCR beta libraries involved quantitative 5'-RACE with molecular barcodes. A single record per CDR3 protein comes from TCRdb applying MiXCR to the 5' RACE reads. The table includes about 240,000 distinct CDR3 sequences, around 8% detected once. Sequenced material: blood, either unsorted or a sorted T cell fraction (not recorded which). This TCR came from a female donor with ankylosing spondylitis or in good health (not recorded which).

The chain's CDR3 is CASSYFGEAHTDTQYF. CDR3 DNA sequence: TGTGCCAGCAGTTACTTCGGTGAAGCCCACACAGATACGCAGTATTTT. V is TRBV6-2 or TRBV6-3 and J is TRBJ2-3, with D uncertain. Trimming cost V 1 base and J 2 bases, with 13 bases left between them. The CDR3 is 16 amino acids. Germline assignment: CDR1 MNHEY and CDR2 SVGEGT.